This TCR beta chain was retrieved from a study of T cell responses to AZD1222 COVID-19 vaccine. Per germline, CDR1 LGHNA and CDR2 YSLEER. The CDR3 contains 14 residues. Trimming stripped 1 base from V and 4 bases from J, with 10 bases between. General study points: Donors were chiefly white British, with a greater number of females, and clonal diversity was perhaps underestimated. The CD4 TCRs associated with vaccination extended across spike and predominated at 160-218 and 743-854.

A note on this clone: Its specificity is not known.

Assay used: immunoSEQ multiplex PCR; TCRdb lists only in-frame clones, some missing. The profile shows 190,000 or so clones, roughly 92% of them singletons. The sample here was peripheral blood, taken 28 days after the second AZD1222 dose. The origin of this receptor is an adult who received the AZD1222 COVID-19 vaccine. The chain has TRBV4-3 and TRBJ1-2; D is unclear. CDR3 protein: CASSQGGKLYGYTF. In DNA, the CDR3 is TGCGCCAGCAGCCAAGGTGGGAAACTCTATGGCTACACCTTC.